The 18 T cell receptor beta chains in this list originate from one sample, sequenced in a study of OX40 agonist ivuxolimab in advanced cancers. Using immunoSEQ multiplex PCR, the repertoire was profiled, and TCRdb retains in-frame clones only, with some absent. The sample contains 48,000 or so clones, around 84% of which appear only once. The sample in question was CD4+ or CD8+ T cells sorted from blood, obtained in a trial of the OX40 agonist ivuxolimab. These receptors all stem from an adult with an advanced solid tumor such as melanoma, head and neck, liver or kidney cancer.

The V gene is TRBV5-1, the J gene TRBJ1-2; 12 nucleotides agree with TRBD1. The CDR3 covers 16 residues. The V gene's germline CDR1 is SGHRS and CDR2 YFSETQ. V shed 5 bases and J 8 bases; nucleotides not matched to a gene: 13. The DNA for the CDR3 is TGCGCCAGCAGTGATTCCCCCGGGACAGGGGGCGCGGGCTACACCTTC. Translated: CASSDSPGTGGAGYTF.

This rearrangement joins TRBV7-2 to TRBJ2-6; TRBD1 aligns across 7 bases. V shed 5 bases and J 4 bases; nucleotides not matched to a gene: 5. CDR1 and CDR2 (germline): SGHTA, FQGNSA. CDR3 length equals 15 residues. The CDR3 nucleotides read TGTGCCAGCAGCCCTGACAGGGCCGGGGCCAACGTCCTGACTTTC. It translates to CASSPDRAGANVLTF.

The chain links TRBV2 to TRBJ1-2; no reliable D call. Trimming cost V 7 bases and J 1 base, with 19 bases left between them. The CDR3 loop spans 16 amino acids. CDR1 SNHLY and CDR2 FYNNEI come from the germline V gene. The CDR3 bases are TGTGCCAGCACAGAGCTGAAGACTACAATTAACTATGGCTACACCTTC. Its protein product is CASTELKTTINYGYTF. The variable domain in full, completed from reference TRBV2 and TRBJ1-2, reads EPEVTQTPSHQVTQMGQEVILRCVPISNHLYFYWYRQILGQKVEFLVSFYNNEISEKSEIFDDQFSVERPDGSNFTLKIRSTKLEDSAMYFCASTELKTTINYGYTFGSGTRLTVV.

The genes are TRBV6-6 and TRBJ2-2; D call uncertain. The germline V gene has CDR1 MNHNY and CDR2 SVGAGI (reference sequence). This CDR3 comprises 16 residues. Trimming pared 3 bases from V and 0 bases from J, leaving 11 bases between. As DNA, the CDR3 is TGTGCCAGCAGTTATTACAAGTTCGCGAACACCGGGGAGCTGTTTTTT. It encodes CASSYYKFANTGELFF.

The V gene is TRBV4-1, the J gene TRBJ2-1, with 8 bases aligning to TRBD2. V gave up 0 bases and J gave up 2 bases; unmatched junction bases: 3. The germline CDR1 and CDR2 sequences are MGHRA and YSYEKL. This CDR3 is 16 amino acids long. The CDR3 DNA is TGCGCCAGCAGCCAAGAATTTAGCGGGGCCTACAATGAGCAGTTCTTC. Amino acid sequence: CASSQEFSGAYNEQFF.

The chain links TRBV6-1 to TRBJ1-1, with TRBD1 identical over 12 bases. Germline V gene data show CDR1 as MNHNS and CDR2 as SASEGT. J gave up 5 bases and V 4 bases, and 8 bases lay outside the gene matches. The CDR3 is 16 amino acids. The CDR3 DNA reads TGTGCCAGCAGTGTTGCGCGGGACAGGGGGCTTACTGAAGCTTTCTTT. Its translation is CASSVARDRGLTEAFF.

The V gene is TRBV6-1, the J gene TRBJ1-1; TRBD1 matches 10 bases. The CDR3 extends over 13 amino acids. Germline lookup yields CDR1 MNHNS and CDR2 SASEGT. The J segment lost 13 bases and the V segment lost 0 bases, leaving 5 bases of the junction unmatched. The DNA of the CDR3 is TGTGCCAGCAGTGAAGCGGACAGGGGGAGCGTTTTCTTT. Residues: CASSEADRGSVFF.

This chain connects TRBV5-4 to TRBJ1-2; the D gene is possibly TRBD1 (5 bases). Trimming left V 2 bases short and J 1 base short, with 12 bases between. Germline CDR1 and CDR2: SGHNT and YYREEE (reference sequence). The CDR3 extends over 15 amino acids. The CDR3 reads CASSLDQTDNYGYTF. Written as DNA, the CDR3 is TGTGCCAGCAGCTTAGATCAGACAGATAACTATGGCTACACCTTC.

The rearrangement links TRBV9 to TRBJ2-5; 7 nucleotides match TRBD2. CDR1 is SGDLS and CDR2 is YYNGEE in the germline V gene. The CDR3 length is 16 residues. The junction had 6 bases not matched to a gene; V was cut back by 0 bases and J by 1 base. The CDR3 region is CASSVGLTGGQETQYF. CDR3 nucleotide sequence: TGTGCCAGCAGCGTAGGGCTAACGGGGGGCCAAGAGACCCAGTACTTC.

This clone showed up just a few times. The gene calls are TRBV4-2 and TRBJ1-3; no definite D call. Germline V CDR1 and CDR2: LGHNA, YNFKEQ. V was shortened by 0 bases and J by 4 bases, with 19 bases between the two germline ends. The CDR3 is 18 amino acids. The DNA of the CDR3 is TGTGCCAGCAGCCAAGATAGGGTTGAGAGTTTGGGAGGAAACACCATATATTTT. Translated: CASSQDRVESLGGNTIYF.

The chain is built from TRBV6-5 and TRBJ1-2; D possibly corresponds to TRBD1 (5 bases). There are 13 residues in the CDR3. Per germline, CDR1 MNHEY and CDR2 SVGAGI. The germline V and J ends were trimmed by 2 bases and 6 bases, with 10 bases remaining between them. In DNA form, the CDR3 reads TGTGCCAGCAGTTACCAGGGTATAGATGGCTACACCTTC. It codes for CASSYQGIDGYTF.

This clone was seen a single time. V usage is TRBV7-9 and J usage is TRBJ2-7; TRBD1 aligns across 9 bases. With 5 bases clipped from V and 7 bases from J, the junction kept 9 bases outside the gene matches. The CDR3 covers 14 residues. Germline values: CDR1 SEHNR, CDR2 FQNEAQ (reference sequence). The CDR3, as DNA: TGTGCCAGCAGCCTACCACAGGGGGCGGGAGAGCAGTACTTC. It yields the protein CASSLPQGAGEQYF.

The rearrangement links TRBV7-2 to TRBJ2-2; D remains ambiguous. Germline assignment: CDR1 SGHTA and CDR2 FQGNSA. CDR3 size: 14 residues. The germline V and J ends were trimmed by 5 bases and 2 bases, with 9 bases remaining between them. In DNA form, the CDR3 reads TGTGCCAGCAGCCCCCGTTTAAACACCGGGGAGCTGTTTTTT. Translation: CASSPRLNTGELFF.

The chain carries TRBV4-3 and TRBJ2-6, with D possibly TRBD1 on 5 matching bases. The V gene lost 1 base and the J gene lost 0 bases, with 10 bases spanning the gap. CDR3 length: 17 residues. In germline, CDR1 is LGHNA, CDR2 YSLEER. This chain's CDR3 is CASSQGADSSGANVLTF. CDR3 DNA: TGCGCCAGCAGCCAAGGAGCCGACAGCTCTGGGGCCAACGTCCTGACTTTC.

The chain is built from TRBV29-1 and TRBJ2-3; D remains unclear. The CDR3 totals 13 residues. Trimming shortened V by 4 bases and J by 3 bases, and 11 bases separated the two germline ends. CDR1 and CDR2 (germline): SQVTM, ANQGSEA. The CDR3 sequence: CSVVSGVTDTQYF. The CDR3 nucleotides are TGCAGCGTTGTATCTGGTGTGACAGATACGCAGTATTTT.

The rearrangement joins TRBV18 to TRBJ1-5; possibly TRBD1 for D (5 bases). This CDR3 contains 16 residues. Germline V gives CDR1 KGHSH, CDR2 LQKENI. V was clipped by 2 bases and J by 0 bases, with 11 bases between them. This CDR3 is CASSPGAGYSNQPQHF. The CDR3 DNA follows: TGTGCCAGCTCACCAGGGGCGGGTTATAGCAATCAGCCCCAGCATTTT.

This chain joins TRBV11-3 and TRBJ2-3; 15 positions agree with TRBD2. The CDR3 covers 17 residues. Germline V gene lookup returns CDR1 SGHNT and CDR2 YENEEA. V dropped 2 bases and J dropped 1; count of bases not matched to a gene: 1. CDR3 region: CASSLRTSGRGTDTQYF. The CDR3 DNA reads TGTGCCAGCAGCTTACGGACTAGCGGGAGGGGCACAGATACGCAGTATTTT.

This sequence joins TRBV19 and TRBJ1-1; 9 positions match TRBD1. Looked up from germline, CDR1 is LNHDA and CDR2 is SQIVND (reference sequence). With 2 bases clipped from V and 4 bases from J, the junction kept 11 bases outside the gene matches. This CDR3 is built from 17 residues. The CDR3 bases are TGTGCCAGTAGTATATCCCCGGGACAGGGAGGTGGCACTGAAGCTTTCTTT. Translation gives CASSISPGQGGGTEAFF.